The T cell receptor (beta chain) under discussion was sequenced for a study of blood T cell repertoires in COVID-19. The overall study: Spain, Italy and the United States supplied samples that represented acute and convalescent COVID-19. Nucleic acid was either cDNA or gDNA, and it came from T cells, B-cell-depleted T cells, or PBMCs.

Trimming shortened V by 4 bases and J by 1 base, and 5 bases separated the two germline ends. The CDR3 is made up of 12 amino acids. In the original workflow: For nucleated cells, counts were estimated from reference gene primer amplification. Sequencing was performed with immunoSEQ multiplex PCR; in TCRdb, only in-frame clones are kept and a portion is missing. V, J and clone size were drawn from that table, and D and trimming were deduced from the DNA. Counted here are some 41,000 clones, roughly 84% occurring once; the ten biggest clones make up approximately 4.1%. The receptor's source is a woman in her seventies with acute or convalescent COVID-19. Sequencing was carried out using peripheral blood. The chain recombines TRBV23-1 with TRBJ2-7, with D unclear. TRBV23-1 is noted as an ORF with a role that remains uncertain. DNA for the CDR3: TGCGCCAGCAGTCTCAGGTCCTACGAGCAGTACTTC. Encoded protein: CASSLRSYEQYF.